A selection of T cell receptor beta chains follows, all from one sample in a study of T cell responses to AZD1222 COVID-19 vaccine. TCRdb keeps only in-frame clones here, not all; method: immunoSEQ multiplex PCR. The data contain 150,000 to 160,000 clones, 88% of them singletons. Sample: peripheral blood, taken on day 0 of AZD1222 vaccination. These TCRs come from an adult in good health. The CDR3 runs from the conserved cysteine through the conserved F or W. Fields, in order: J gene, D gene, CDR3 length, clone size, V gene, CDR3 DNA, CDR3 protein. The D gene is left open where the match is weak. Size tells how often a clone was seen (once, few, many) or the class of an expanded clone, and some rows leave it out.

j_call: TRBJ2-3
d_call: NA
cdr3_length: 14
clone_size: NA
v_call: TRBV4-1
cdr3_nt: TGCGCCAGCAGCCTAAACTCATATCAAGATACGCAGTATTTT
cdr3_aa: CASSLNSYQDTQYF

j_call: TRBJ1-2
d_call: NA
cdr3_length: 13
clone_size: NA
v_call: TRBV5-6
cdr3_nt: TGTGCCAGCAGCTTGGCGGGCTTTAGCGGCTACACCTTC
cdr3_aa: CASSLAGFSGYTF

j_call: TRBJ1-4
d_call: NA
cdr3_length: 13
clone_size: NA
v_call: TRBV28
cdr3_nt: TGTGCCAGCAGTTTATTAGGAAATGAAAAACTGTTTTTT
cdr3_aa: CASSLLGNEKLFF

j_call: TRBJ1-5
d_call: NA
cdr3_length: 15
clone_size: NA
v_call: TRBV7-2
cdr3_nt: TGTGCCAGCAGCCGCGGGGGCCCAAGCAATCAGCCCCAGCATTTT
cdr3_aa: CASSRGGPSNQPQHF

j_call: TRBJ1-5
d_call: NA
cdr3_length: 15
clone_size: NA
v_call: TRBV4-3
cdr3_nt: TGCGCCAGCAGCCAAGACGAGGGGAGCAATCAGCCCCAGCATTTT
cdr3_aa: CASSQDEGSNQPQHF

j_call: TRBJ1-1
d_call: TRBD1
cdr3_length: 13
clone_size: NA
v_call: TRBV19
cdr3_nt: TGTGCCAGTAGGACAAACCAGGGGGCTGAAGCTTTCTTT
cdr3_aa: CASRTNQGAEAFF

j_call: TRBJ1-1
d_call: NA
cdr3_length: 13
clone_size: NA
v_call: TRBV7-9
cdr3_nt: TGTGCCAGCAGCTTAGACGCCGGCTTGGAAGCTTTCTTT
cdr3_aa: CASSLDAGLEAFF

j_call: TRBJ1-1
d_call: NA
cdr3_length: 14
clone_size: NA
v_call: TRBV7-8
cdr3_nt: TGTGCCAGCAGCTTTACAGGGAGGGTCACTGAAGCTTTCTTT
cdr3_aa: CASSFTGRVTEAFF

j_call: TRBJ2-5
d_call: NA
cdr3_length: 12
clone_size: NA
v_call: TRBV7-2
cdr3_nt: TGTGCCAGCAGTTTCGGGGTAGAGACCCAGTACTTC
cdr3_aa: CASSFGVETQYF

j_call: TRBJ2-3
d_call: NA
cdr3_length: 14
clone_size: NA
v_call: TRBV6-5
cdr3_nt: TGTGCCAGCAGTTCCCCCAGGGTCCTTAATACGCAGTATTTT
cdr3_aa: CASSSPRVLNTQYF

j_call: TRBJ1-2
d_call: NA
cdr3_length: 12
clone_size: NA
v_call: TRBV6-1
cdr3_nt: TGTGCCAGCAGTGACAGATACTATGGCTACACCTTC
cdr3_aa: CASSDRYYGYTF

j_call: TRBJ2-7
d_call: NA
cdr3_length: 15
clone_size: few
v_call: TRBV4-3
cdr3_nt: TGCGCCAGCAGCCACAGTGGGCAGGGTATCGACGAGCAGTACTTC
cdr3_aa: CASSHSGQGIDEQYF

j_call: TRBJ2-3
d_call: TRBD1
cdr3_length: 16
clone_size: NA
v_call: TRBV11-2
cdr3_nt: TGTGCCAGCAGTTTTCAAGGACAGGGGCCCACAGATACGCAGTATTTT
cdr3_aa: CASSFQGQGPTDTQYF

j_call: TRBJ1-5
d_call: TRBD1
cdr3_length: 15
clone_size: NA
v_call: TRBV5-8
cdr3_nt: TGTGCCAGCAGCTTTGGACAGGGGGGCACTCAGCCCCAGCATTTT
cdr3_aa: CASSFGQGGTQPQHF

j_call: TRBJ2-7
d_call: NA
cdr3_length: 14
clone_size: NA
v_call: TRBV6-2/TRBV6-3
cdr3_nt: TGTGCCAGCAGACCTCGACAGGAGTCCTACGAGCAGTACTTC
cdr3_aa: CASRPRQESYEQYF

j_call: TRBJ2-2
d_call: TRBD2
cdr3_length: 15
clone_size: NA
v_call: TRBV28
cdr3_nt: TGTGCCAGCAGTGACCTCCGGGGGGGAACCGGGGAGCTGTTTTTT
cdr3_aa: CASSDLRGGTGELFF

j_call: TRBJ2-3
d_call: NA
cdr3_length: 15
clone_size: NA
v_call: TRBV6-1
cdr3_nt: TGTGCCAGCAGTGATCTGGGACTTAGCACAGATACGCAGTATTTT
cdr3_aa: CASSDLGLSTDTQYF

j_call: TRBJ2-7
d_call: NA
cdr3_length: 13
clone_size: once
v_call: TRBV5-6
cdr3_nt: TGTGCCAGCAGGGTGAGGGGGGCCAACGAGCAGTACTTC
cdr3_aa: CASRVRGANEQYF

j_call: TRBJ1-2
d_call: NA
cdr3_length: 13
clone_size: NA
v_call: TRBV29-1
cdr3_nt: TGCAGCGTTCCTAGACGGGGGGTGTATGGCTACACCTTC
cdr3_aa: CSVPRRGVYGYTF

j_call: TRBJ1-1
d_call: TRBD1
cdr3_length: 13
clone_size: NA
v_call: TRBV5-1
cdr3_nt: TGCGCCAGCAGCCCCAGGGGGGACCTACCGGCTTTCTTT
cdr3_aa: CASSPRGDLPAFF

j_call: TRBJ2-1
d_call: TRBD1
cdr3_length: 17
clone_size: NA
v_call: TRBV18
cdr3_nt: TGTGCCAGCTCACGAATTCGGGGACAGGGCGGGTACAATGAGCAGTTCTTC
cdr3_aa: CASSRIRGQGGYNEQFF

j_call: TRBJ1-6
d_call: NA
cdr3_length: 15
clone_size: NA
v_call: TRBV3-1/TRBV3-2
cdr3_nt: TGTGCCAGCAGCCAAGATCCGGGACGAGGTTCACCCCTCCACTTT
cdr3_aa: CASSQDPGRGSPLHF

j_call: TRBJ2-1
d_call: NA
cdr3_length: 14
clone_size: once
v_call: TRBV19
cdr3_nt: TGTGCCAGTAGTATTAGCTTGACCTACAATGAGCAGTTCTTC
cdr3_aa: CASSISLTYNEQFF

j_call: TRBJ1-5
d_call: TRBD1
cdr3_length: 13
clone_size: NA
v_call: TRBV15
cdr3_nt: TGTGCCACCGGACAGGGGGCGAGGCAGCCCCAGCATTTT
cdr3_aa: CATGQGARQPQHF

j_call: TRBJ1-5
d_call: TRBD1
cdr3_length: 14
clone_size: once
v_call: TRBV19
cdr3_nt: TGTGCCAGTCGACAGGGGGAGAGCAATCAGCCCCAGCATTTT
cdr3_aa: CASRQGESNQPQHF

j_call: TRBJ2-2
d_call: NA
cdr3_length: 13
clone_size: once
v_call: TRBV15
cdr3_nt: TGTGCCACCGGGAAAGCTAACACCGGGGAGCTGTTTTTT
cdr3_aa: CATGKANTGELFF

j_call: TRBJ2-1
d_call: TRBD1
cdr3_length: 14
clone_size: once
v_call: TRBV4-3
cdr3_nt: TGCGCCAGCAGCCAACAGGGGGCGAGCAATGAGCAGTTCTTC
cdr3_aa: CASSQQGASNEQFF